This T cell receptor (beta chain) is drawn from a study of T cell responses to AZD1222 COVID-19 vaccine. V was trimmed by 11 bases and J by 3 bases, leaving 20 bases between them. This CDR3 spans 14 amino acids. CDR1 and CDR2 (germline): MNHEY, SVGAGI. General study points: Donors were mostly white British, more females; clonal diversity possibly underestimated. The study sampled repertoires only after the peak T cell response. As reported, nearly half of all spike-specific TCRs target variant regions that are unmutated.

As to this clone: Its antigen remains unidentified.

Measured with immunoSEQ multiplex PCR; TCRdb has only the in-frame clones, and not every one. The table has just under 90,000 clones, 88% seen once. This TCR came from an adult in good health. The V and J genes are TRBV6-5 and TRBJ2-7; D call uncertain. Sequenced here: peripheral blood, sampled on day 0 of AZD1222 vaccination. For the CDR3, the DNA is TGTGCCGGCAAAATTCAATTTGGGGACTACGAGCAGTACTTC. Translating it yields CAGKIQFGDYEQYF.